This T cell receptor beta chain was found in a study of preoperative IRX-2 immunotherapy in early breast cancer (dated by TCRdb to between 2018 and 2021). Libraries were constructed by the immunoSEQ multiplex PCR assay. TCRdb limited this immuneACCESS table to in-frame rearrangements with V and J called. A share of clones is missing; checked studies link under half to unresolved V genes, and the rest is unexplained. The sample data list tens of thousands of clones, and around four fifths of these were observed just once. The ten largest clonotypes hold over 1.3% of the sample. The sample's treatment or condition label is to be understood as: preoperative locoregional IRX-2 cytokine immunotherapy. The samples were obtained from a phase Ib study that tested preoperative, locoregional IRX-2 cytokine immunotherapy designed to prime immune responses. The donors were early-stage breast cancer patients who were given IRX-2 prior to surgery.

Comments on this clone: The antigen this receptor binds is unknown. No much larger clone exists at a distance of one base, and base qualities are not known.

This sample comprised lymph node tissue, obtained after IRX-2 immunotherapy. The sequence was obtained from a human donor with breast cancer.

The DNA is TGTGCCAGCACCCACGTGGGGAACACTGAAGCTTTCTTT. Protein translation: CASTHVGNTEAFF. The V and J genes are TRBV6-8 and TRBJ1-1, with the D gene not clear enough to name. CDR1 is given as MNHGY and CDR2 as SAAAGT, both from the germline V gene. Counted from cysteine to phenylalanine, this CDR3 has 13 amino acids. Only the CDR3 DNA stays, 39 bases, in frame from base 1. At the junction V is shortened by 7 bases and J by 1 base, with 10 bases in between.